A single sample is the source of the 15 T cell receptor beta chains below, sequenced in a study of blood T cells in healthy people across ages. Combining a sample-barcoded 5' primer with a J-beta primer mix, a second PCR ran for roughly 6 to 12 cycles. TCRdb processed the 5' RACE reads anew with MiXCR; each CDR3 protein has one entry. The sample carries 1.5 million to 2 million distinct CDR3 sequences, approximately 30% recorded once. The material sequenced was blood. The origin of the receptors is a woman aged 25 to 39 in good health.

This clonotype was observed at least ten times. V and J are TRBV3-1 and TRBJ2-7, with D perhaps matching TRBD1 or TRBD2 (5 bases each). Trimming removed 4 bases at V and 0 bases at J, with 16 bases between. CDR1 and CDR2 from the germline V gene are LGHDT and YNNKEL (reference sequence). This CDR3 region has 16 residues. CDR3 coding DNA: TGTGCCAGCAGCCTACTAGAAACAGGATCCTCCTACGAGCAGTACTTC. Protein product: CASSLLETGSSYEQYF.

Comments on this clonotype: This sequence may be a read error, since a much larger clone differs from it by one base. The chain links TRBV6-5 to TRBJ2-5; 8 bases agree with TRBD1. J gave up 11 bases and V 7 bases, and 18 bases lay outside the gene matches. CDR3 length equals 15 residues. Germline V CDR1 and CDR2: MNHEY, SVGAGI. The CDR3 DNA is TGTGCCAGCAACCAATCCGGGACAGGTCGGGCTAAGCAGTACTTC. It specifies CASNQSGTGRAKQYF.

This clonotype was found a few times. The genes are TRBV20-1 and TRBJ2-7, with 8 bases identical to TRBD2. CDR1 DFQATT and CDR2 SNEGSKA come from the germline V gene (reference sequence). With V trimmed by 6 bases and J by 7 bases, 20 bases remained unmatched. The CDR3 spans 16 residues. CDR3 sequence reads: CSAFGLAAISYNEQYF. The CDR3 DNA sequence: TGCAGTGCCTTTGGACTAGCTGCAATCTCCTACAATGAGCAGTACTTC.

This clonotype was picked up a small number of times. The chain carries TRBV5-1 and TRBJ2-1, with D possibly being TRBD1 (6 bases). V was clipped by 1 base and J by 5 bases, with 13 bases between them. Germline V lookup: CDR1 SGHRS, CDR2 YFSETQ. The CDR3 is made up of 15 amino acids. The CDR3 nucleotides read TGCGCCAGCAGCTTGAACGCCAGGGGTAACAATGAGCAGTTCTTC. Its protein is CASSLNARGNNEQFF. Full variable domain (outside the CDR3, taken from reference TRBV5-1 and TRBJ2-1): KAGVTQTPRYLIKTRGQQVTLSCSPISGHRSVSWYQQTPGQGLQFLFEYFSETQRNKGNFPGRFSGRQFSNSRSEMNVSTLELGDSALYLCASSLNARGNNEQFFGPGTRLTVL.

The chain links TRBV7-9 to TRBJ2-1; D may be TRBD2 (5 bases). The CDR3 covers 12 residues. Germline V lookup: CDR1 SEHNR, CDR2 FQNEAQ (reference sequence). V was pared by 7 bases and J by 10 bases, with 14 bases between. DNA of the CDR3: TGTGCCAGCATTCAAGGGTCTAGCGAGCAGTTCTTC. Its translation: CASIQGSSEQFF.

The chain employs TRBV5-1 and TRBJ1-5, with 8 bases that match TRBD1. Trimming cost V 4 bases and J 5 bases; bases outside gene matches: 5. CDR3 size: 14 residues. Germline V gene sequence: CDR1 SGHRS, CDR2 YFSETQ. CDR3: CASSVDRGDQPQHF. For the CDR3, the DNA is TGCGCCAGCAGCGTAGACAGGGGTGATCAGCCCCAGCATTTT. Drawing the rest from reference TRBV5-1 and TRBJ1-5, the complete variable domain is KAGVTQTPRYLIKTRGQQVTLSCSPISGHRSVSWYQQTPGQGLQFLFEYFSETQRNKGNFPGRFSGRQFSNSRSEMNVSTLELGDSALYLCASSVDRGDQPQHFGDGTRLSIL.

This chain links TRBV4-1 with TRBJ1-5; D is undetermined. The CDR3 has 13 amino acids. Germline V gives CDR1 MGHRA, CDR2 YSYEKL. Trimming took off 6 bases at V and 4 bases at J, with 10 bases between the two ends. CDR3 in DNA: TGCGCCAGCAGGCCCCAAGCTAATCAGCCCCAGCATTTT. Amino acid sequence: CASRPQANQPQHF.

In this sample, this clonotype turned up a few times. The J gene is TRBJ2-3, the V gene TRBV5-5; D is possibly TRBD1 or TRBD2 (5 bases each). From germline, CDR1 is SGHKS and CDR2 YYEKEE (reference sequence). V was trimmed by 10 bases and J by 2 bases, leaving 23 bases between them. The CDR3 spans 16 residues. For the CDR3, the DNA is TGTGCCGGGGGATCTCTACCTTATCCTTCCACAGATACGCAGTATTTT. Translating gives CAGGSLPYPSTDTQYF.

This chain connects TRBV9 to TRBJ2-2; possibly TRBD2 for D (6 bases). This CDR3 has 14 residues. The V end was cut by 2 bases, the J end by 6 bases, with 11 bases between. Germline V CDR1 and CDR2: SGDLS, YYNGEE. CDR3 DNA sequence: TGTGCCAGCAGCGTGACTAGTCAACCCGGGGAGCTGTTTTTT. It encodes CASSVTSQPGELFF.

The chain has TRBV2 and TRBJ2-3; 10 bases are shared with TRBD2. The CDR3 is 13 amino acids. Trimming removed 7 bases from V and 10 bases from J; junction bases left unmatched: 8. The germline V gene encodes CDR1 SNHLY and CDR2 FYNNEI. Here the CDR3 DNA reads TGTGCCAGCAATAGCGGGAGGCCCGCTGCGCAGTATTTT. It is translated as CASNSGRPAAQYF.

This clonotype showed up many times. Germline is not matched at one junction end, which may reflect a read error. The CDR3 region is CASSFGNSYEQYF. The DNA of the CDR3 is TGTGCCAGCAGTTTCGGGAACTCCTACGAGCAGTACTTC. The chain recombines TRBV5-1 with TRBJ2-7, with D perhaps matching TRBD2 (5 bases). The CDR3 sequence is 13 residues long. Germline CDR1 is SGHRS and CDR2 is YFSETQ. Variable domain in full (rest from reference TRBV5-1 and TRBJ2-7): KAGVTQTPRYLIKTRGQQVTLSCSPISGHRSVSWYQQTPGQGLQFLFEYFSETQRNKGNFPGRFSGRQFSNSRSEMNVSTLELGDSALYLCASSFGNSYEQYFGPGTRLTVT.

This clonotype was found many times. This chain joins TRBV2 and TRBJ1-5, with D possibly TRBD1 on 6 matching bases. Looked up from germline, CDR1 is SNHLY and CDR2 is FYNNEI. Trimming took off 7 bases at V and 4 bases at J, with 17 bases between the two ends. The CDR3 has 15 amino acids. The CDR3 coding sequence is TGTGCCAGCACCGTACAGGGATCTGGGAATCAGCCCCAGCATTTT. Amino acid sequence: CASTVQGSGNQPQHF. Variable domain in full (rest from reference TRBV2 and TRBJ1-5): EPEVTQTPSHQVTQMGQEVILRCVPISNHLYFYWYRQILGQKVEFLVSFYNNEISEKSEIFDDQFSVERPDGSNFTLKIRSTKLEDSAMYFCASTVQGSGNQPQHFGDGTRLSIL.

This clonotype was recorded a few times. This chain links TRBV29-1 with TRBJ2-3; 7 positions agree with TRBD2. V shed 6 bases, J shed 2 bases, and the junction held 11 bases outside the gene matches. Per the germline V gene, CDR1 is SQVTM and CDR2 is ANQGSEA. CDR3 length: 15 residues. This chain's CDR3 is CSVYKLALATDTQYF. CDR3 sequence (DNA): TGCAGCGTGTACAAACTAGCGCTGGCCACAGATACGCAGTATTTT.

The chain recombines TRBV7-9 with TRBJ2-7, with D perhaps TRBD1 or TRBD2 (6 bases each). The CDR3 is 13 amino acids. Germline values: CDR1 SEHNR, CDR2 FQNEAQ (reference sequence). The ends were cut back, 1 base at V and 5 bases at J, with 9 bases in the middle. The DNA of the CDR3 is TGTGCCAGCAGCTTAGAGGGGGAGGACGAGCAGTACTTC. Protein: CASSLEGEDEQYF.

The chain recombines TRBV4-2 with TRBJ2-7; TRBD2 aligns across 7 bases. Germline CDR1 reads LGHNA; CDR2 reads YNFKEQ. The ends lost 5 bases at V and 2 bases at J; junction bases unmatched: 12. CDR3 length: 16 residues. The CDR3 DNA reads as TGTGCCAGCAGCTCCCACGAGGGAGGGGCCACCTACGAGCAGTACTTC. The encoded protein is CASSSHEGGATYEQYF.